This T cell receptor beta chain was sequenced during a study of OX40 agonist ivuxolimab in advanced cancers. The CDR3 spans 20 residues. CDR1 and CDR2 (germline): KGHSH, LQKENI. The trim removed 4 bases at V and 3 bases at J, leaving 19 bases unmatched. Only in-frame clones appear in the TCRdb table, and some are missing; sequencing was by immunoSEQ multiplex PCR. The table records some 42,000 clones, 82% of them present only once. The TCR originated in an adult with an advanced solid tumor such as melanoma, head and neck, liver or kidney cancer. V usage is TRBV18 and J usage is TRBJ2-3, with 10 bases fitting TRBD2. Sequenced material: CD4+ or CD8+ T cells sorted from blood, taken in a trial of the OX40 agonist ivuxolimab. The chain's CDR3 is CASSQASGSFAPGGTDTQYF. In DNA form, the CDR3 reads TGTGCCAGCTCACAAGCTAGCGGGAGTTTTGCCCCCGGCGGGACAGATACGCAGTATTTT.